This T cell receptor beta chain was retrieved from a study of shared clonotypes between healthy human individuals. In the naive CD8 group, cells lacked CD45RO and were positively selected for CCR7, so terminally differentiated effector memory CD45RA+ cells were left out. Free of recent acute infections or vaccinations, the donors were healthy HIV-negative adults. CDR1 and CDR2 (germline): SQVTM, ANQGSEA. V was pared by 6 bases and J by 4 bases, with 3 bases of the junction left unmatched. CDR3 length: 12 residues. Study-wide results and caveats: Large depth notwithstanding, sorted-subset sequencing proved incomplete by rarefaction.

On this clone: No antigen is known for it.

Only in-frame clones appear in the TCRdb table, and some are missing; sequencing was by immunoSEQ multiplex PCR. The sample holds about 800,000 clones, 95% to 97% seen once. The receptor was isolated from a man aged 30 to 45 in good health. The chain carries TRBV29-1 and TRBJ2-1; 7 bases agree with TRBD1. Sequencing was performed on naive CD8+ T cells sorted from blood. The CDR3 loop reads CSVPTGYNEQFF. CDR3 DNA: TGCAGCGTCCCGACAGGGTACAATGAGCAGTTCTTC.